The 19 T cell receptor beta chains below were found in one sample sequenced in a study of memory CD4+ T cells and cytomegalovirus serostatus. Single viable CD3+CD4+CD8-CD45RO+ cells were sorted as the memory CD4+ T cells. This table comes from immunoSEQ multiplex PCR, and its TCRdb copy is limited to in-frame clones, with some not included. The table has 45,000 to 60,000 clones, around 88% seen once. Sequenced: memory CD4+ T cells from blood. The receptors come from an adult in good health and CMV-seropositive.

The J gene is TRBJ2-5, the V gene TRBV4-3, with 9 bases aligning to TRBD2. Germline V lookup: CDR1 LGHNA, CDR2 YSLEER. V lost 1 base to trimming and J lost 4 bases; unmatched junction nucleotides: 7. The CDR3 length is 16 residues. CDR3 in DNA: TGCGCCAGCAGCCAAGTCGGTCTAGCGGGACTAGAGACCCAGTACTTC. Protein: CASSQVGLAGLETQYF.

The chain is built from TRBV7-2 and TRBJ1-3; D is undetermined. With 4 bases removed from V and 3 bases from J, the gap between germline ends came to 4 bases. Germline loops: CDR1 SGHTA, CDR2 FQGNSA. The CDR3 spans 12 residues. CDR3 in DNA: TGTGCCAGCAGCTCGTATGGAAACACCATATATTTT. Translation gives CASSSYGNTIYF.

The chain combines TRBV28 with TRBJ2-7, with TRBD1 matching over 8 bases. Germline CDR1 and CDR2: MDHEN and SYDVKM. The CDR3 length is 13 residues. V lost 6 bases and J lost 2; bases outside the gene matches: 3. For the CDR3, the DNA is TGTGCCAGCAGGGAACAGGGGGCCTACGAGCAGTACTTC. It specifies CASREQGAYEQYF.

The rearrangement joins TRBV15 to TRBJ2-1; D is unclear. V lost 0 bases to trimming and J lost 8 bases, with 11 bases between them. Germline V gives CDR1 LNHNV, CDR2 YYDKDF (reference sequence). The CDR3 runs to 14 residues. The CDR3 loop is CATSRDLNNDEQFF. CDR3 bases: TGTGCCACCAGCAGAGATCTGAATAATGATGAGCAGTTCTTC.

This chain uses TRBV28 with TRBJ2-7; perhaps D is TRBD1 or TRBD2 (7 bases each). This CDR3 comprises 15 residues. Trimming left V 5 bases short and J 4 bases short, with 18 bases between. CDR1 MDHEN and CDR2 SYDVKM come from the germline V gene. The CDR3 nucleotides are TGTGCCAGCAGTCCCCCCGGTCAGGGGGGGTACGAGCAGTACTTC. It specifies CASSPPGQGGYEQYF.

The chain recombines TRBV25-1 with TRBJ1-2; 8 positions agree with TRBD1. Germline V CDR1 and CDR2: MGHDK, SYGVNS. This CDR3 region has 14 residues. J gave up 7 bases and V 2 bases, and 6 bases lay outside the gene matches. In DNA, the CDR3 is TGTGCCAGCAGTGAAATCACAGGGGGTGGTGGCTACACCTTC. As protein: CASSEITGGGGYTF.

The chain joins TRBV27 to TRBJ2-2, with 10 bases lining up with TRBD2. The CDR3 consists of 16 residues. Trimming at V came to 5 bases and at J to 4 bases, leaving 7 bases not matched to a gene. Germline V gene data show CDR1 as MNHEY and CDR2 as SMNVEV (reference sequence). CDR3 coding DNA: TGTGCCAGCAGTACATATAGCGGGAGGAGCACCGGGGAGCTGTTTTTT. Protein product: CASSTYSGRSTGELFF.

The genes are TRBV7-9 and TRBJ2-1, with D unclear. Trimming took 0 bases from V and 6 from J, leaving 6 bases between them. This CDR3 comprises 13 residues. Germline-derived CDR1 and CDR2 are SEHNR and FQNEAQ (reference sequence). The CDR3 sequence is CASSLAPSNEQFF. CDR3 nucleotides: TGTGCCAGCAGCTTAGCCCCTTCCAATGAGCAGTTCTTC.

This sequence joins TRBV19 and TRBJ2-1; 12 bases are shared with TRBD2. V lost 5 bases, J lost 4 bases, and 15 bases stayed unmatched. The CDR3 spans 19 residues. Germline V gene data show CDR1 as LNHDA and CDR2 as SQIVND (reference sequence). The CDR3 spells CASSPQGYWTSGDYNEQFF. The CDR3 region has the DNA TGTGCCAGTAGTCCTCAGGGGTATTGGACTAGCGGGGATTACAATGAGCAGTTCTTC.

As concerns this clone: The junction and the germline gene differ at one end; a read error may be behind it. CDR3 amino acids: CASSRDSQETQYF. As DNA, the CDR3 is TGTGCTAGCAGCCGGGACAGCCAAGAGACCCAGTACTTC. The chain uses TRBV7-7 and TRBJ2-5; 7 positions match TRBD1. The CDR3 has 13 amino acids. The germline gives CDR1 SSHAT, CDR2 FNYEAQ (reference sequence). The full variable domain, rest sourced from reference TRBV7-7 and TRBJ2-5, is GAGVSQSPRYKVTKRGQDVTLRCDPISSHATLYWYQQALGQGPEFLTYFNYEAQPDKSGLPSDRFSAERPEGSISTLTIQRTEQRDSAMYRCASSRDSQETQYFGPGTRLLVL.

This rearrangement joins TRBV14 to TRBJ2-7; D may correspond to TRBD1 or TRBD2 (5 bases each). This CDR3 has 14 residues. The ends were cut back, 0 bases at V and 9 bases at J, with 15 bases in the middle. Germline values: CDR1 SGHDN, CDR2 FVKESK. The CDR3 spells CASSQDMMGTRQYF. CDR3 DNA sequence: TGTGCCAGCAGCCAAGATATGATGGGGACGCGGCAGTACTTC.

The rearrangement links TRBV6-1 to TRBJ2-7; 13 bases match TRBD2. This CDR3 contains 16 residues. V trimming: 3 bases; J trimming: 2 bases; junction bases outside the gene matches: 4. Germline CDR1 is MNHNS and CDR2 is SASEGT. The CDR3 DNA reads TGTGCCAGCAGTGACCCCGGGACTAGCGGGACCTACGAGCAGTACTTC. Protein product: CASSDPGTSGTYEQYF.

This chain connects TRBV7-2 to TRBJ2-3; 11 bases are shared with TRBD2. This CDR3 spans 16 amino acids. The germline CDR1 and CDR2 sequences are SGHTA and FQGNSA. J was trimmed by 0 bases and V by 5 bases; bases with no gene match: 4. CDR3 sequence: CASSTRTSGSTDTQYF. CDR3 DNA sequence: TGTGCCAGCAGCACTCGGACTAGCGGGAGCACAGATACGCAGTATTTT.

The chain combines TRBV2 with TRBJ2-1, with D perhaps TRBD2 (6 bases). Germline values: CDR1 SNHLY, CDR2 FYNNEI. With 3 bases removed from V and 2 bases from J, the gap between germline ends came to 11 bases. The CDR3 is 15 amino acids. The DNA for the CDR3 is TGTGCCAGCAGTGAGGACGGACTACCCTACAATGAGCAGTTCTTC. Protein: CASSEDGLPYNEQFF.

This sequence joins TRBV19 and TRBJ1-5; D not resolved. The ends were cut back, 3 bases at V and 2 bases at J, with 11 bases in the middle. Germline V lookup: CDR1 LNHDA, CDR2 SQIVND (reference sequence). The CDR3 is 15 amino acids. CDR3 bases: TGTGCCAGTAGTATGTCACCATTAGGCAATCAGCCCCAGCATTTT. This codes for CASSMSPLGNQPQHF.

Only one count was recorded for this clone. The V gene is TRBV7-8, the J gene TRBJ2-7, with TRBD1 matching 9 bases. CDR1 and CDR2 (germline): SGHVS, FQNEAQ. V lost 1 base and J lost 3; bases outside the gene matches: 13. The CDR3 length is 18 residues. Here the CDR3 reads CASSLGNRGRSRFYEQYF. The CDR3 coding sequence is TGTGCCAGCAGCTTAGGGAACAGGGGGCGATCCAGGTTCTACGAGCAGTACTTC. Combining the CDR3 with reference TRBV7-8 and TRBJ2-7 gives the whole variable domain GAGVSQSPRYKVAKRGQDVALRCDPISGHVSLFWYQQALGQGPEFLTYFQNEAQLDKSGLPSDRFFAERPEGSVSTLKIQRTQQEDSAVYLCASSLGNRGRSRFYEQYFGPGTRLTVT.

V gene TRBV6-5 combines with J gene TRBJ1-2; TRBD1 matches 7 bases. Unmatched junction bases numbered 10, after V lost 6 bases and J lost 3 bases. CDR1 is MNHEY, CDR2 SVGAGI, per germline. This CDR3 contains 15 residues. CDR3 region: CASRDGGRGDYGYTF. DNA for the CDR3: TGTGCCAGCAGGGACGGCGGCAGGGGGGACTATGGCTACACCTTC.

V usage is TRBV2 and J usage is TRBJ1-3, with TRBD1 identical over 8 bases. This CDR3 spans 13 amino acids. Germline values: CDR1 SNHLY, CDR2 FYNNEI. J was trimmed by 4 bases and V by 10 bases; bases with no gene match: 6. The CDR3 nucleotides read TGTGCCACCAACGGACAGGGAGGAAACACCATATATTTT. Protein: CATNGQGGNTIYF. Together with reference TRBV2 and TRBJ1-3, the CDR3 gives the full variable domain: EPEVTQTPSHQVTQMGQEVILRCVPISNHLYFYWYRQILGQKVEFLVSFYNNEISEKSEIFDDQFSVERPDGSNFTLKIRSTKLEDSAMYFCATNGQGGNTIYFGEGSWLTVV.

V is TRBV11-2 and J is TRBJ2-7; tentatively, D is TRBD1 or TRBD2 (5 bases each). This CDR3 is 16 amino acids long. Germline V gives CDR1 SGHAT, CDR2 FQNNGV. The V end lost 2 bases, the J end lost 2 bases, and 16 bases lay between the germline ends. CDR3: CASSLISVQGAYEQYF. CDR3 DNA: TGTGCCAGCAGCTTAATCTCGGTGCAGGGAGCCTACGAGCAGTACTTC.